This T cell receptor beta chain appears in the sequencing data of a study of hypomethylating agent response in myelodysplastic syndrome. At the level of the study: The most frequent mutation was TET2, in about 50% of the 11 patients. Broader study findings: Novel MDS antigen recognition by shared GLIPH2 clusters is possible but unvalidated.

In germline, CDR1 is MNHNS, CDR2 SASEGT. Trimming removed 4 bases at V and 0 bases at J, with 15 bases between. This CDR3 comprises 16 residues. Of note for this clone: What it binds is unknown.

The data were produced by immunoSEQ multiplex PCR, yet TCRdb's version contains in-frame clones alone and is incomplete. Among 6,000 or so clones, almost 85% were seen once, and the ten largest hold 9.7%. This receptor was taken from a human donor with myelodysplastic syndrome. This sample comprised bone marrow, obtained before or after starting hypomethylating agent treatment for myelodysplastic syndrome (not recorded which). The genes are TRBV6-1 and TRBJ1-2; D gene ambiguous. The CDR3 protein is CASSAGRLGANYGYTF. As DNA, the CDR3 is TGTGCCAGCAGTGCAGGACGGCTGGGAGCTAACTATGGCTACACCTTC.